Included here is one T cell receptor (beta chain) sequence, with context. The data derive from a study of blood T cell repertoires in COVID-19. Study details: The United States, Italy and Spain were the sources of the acute and convalescent COVID-19 samples. PBMCs, B-cell-depleted T cells, or T cells were the source of the cDNA or gDNA that made up the material.

With 1 base clipped from V and 8 bases from J, the junction kept 15 bases outside the gene matches. The CDR3 is 17 residues long. Germline V gives CDR1 SGDLS, CDR2 YYNGEE. Authors' methods: Reference gene primer amplification yielded estimated nucleated cell counts. Repertoires were generated with immunoSEQ multiplex PCR, while TCRdb's copy carries only in-frame clones and drops some. The DNA gave D and trimming, while V, J and clone size come from that table. Here the sample spans 100,000 to 150,000 clones, roughly 83% being singletons. The source is a human donor in a cohort sampled during active COVID-19. The rearrangement uses TRBV9 and TRBJ2-4; 7 positions match TRBD2. Material: peripheral blood. The CDR3 sequence is CASSVSGAFEGTDIQYF. DNA for the CDR3: TGTGCCAGCAGCGTAAGCGGGGCGTTCGAGGGGACGGACATTCAGTACTTC. Filled out from reference TRBV9 and TRBJ2-4, the complete variable domain reads DSGVTQTPKHLITATGQRVTLRCSPRSGDLSVYWYQQSLDQGLQFLIQYYNGEERAKGNILERFSAQQFPDLHSELNLSSLELGDSALYFCASSVSGAFEGTDIQYFGAGTRLSVL.